Presented here are 28 T cell receptor beta chains from one specimen sequenced in a study of blood T cells in healthy people across ages. For the second PCR, which ran for roughly 7 to 11 cycles, a sample-barcoded 5' primer and a J-beta primer mix were used. Via MiXCR, TCRdb re-called the 5' RACE reads, giving one row per CDR3 protein. The table includes approximately 580,000 distinct CDR3 sequences, around 24% detected once. These data were likewise used in another study, on T cells of mothers and their children.

Material for sequencing was blood. The receptors originated from a boy aged 5-17 years in good health.

The chain has TRBV7-2 and TRBJ2-4; D possibly uses TRBD1 or TRBD2 (5 bases each). V lost 5 bases and J lost 6, with 17 bases in between. The length of the CDR3 is 15 residues. The germline V gene encodes CDR1 SGHTA and CDR2 FQGNSA. CDR3 coding DNA: TGTGCCAGCAGCGGGGGATTGCATACGGGAAACATTCAGTACTTC. This encodes CASSGGLHTGNIQYF.

To note about this clonotype: One end of the junction does not line up with germline, which may come from a read error. V usage is TRBV5-1 and J usage is TRBJ1-2; 9 nucleotides agree with TRBD1. The CDR3 loop spans 14 amino acids. Germline values: CDR1 SGHRS, CDR2 YFSETQ. This CDR3 reads CASSLGGDRDKQSF. Written as DNA, the CDR3 is TGCGCCAGCAGCTTGGGGGGGGACAGGGATAAACAAAGCTTC.

The count of this clonotype is one. V and J are TRBV5-1 and TRBJ1-2; D gene ambiguous. Per germline, CDR1 SGHRS and CDR2 YFSETQ. V shed 0 bases and J shed 6 bases, with 15 bases lying between them. There are 15 residues in the CDR3. In DNA, the CDR3 is TGCGCCAGCAGCTTGGCCCGGGTTGCAAGTAATGGCTACACCTTC. It is translated as CASSLARVASNGYTF.

The chain recombines TRBV4-3 with TRBJ2-7; no definite D call. CDR1 and CDR2 (germline): LGHNA, YSLEER. The V gene lost 1 base and the J gene lost 2 bases, with 6 bases spanning the gap. CDR3 length: 13 residues. CDR3 region: CASSQGLPYEQYF. In DNA form, the CDR3 reads TGCGCCAGCAGCCAAGGCCTGCCCTACGAGCAGTACTTC.

The chain carries TRBV7-2 and TRBJ1-2; perhaps TRBD1 as D (6 bases). Germline-derived CDR1 and CDR2 are SGHTA and FQGNSA. The V end was cut by 1 base, the J end by 8 bases, with 14 bases between. The CDR3 runs 14 residues. The chain's CDR3 is CASSLVGTTEGYTF. The CDR3 DNA follows: TGTGCCAGCAGCTTAGTTGGGACAACAGAGGGCTACACCTTC.

The table lists this clonotype with a few counts. The rearrangement joins TRBV10-3 to TRBJ2-7; 9 positions match TRBD1. The CDR3 contains 14 residues. J was trimmed by 2 bases and V by 9 bases; bases with no gene match: 8. CDR1 ENHRY and CDR2 SYGVKD come from the germline V gene. Written as DNA, the CDR3 is TGTGCCATAAAAACCGGGACAGGGACCTACGAGCAGTACTTC. Encoded protein: CAIKTGTGTYEQYF.

This clonotype appeared a few times. The gene calls are TRBV7-3 and TRBJ1-2; 12 bases line up with TRBD1. CDR1 SGHTA and CDR2 FQGTGA come from the germline V gene. Unmatched junction bases numbered 10, after V lost 5 bases and J lost 6 bases. This CDR3 has 16 amino acids. The CDR3 nucleotides are TGTGCCAGCAGCACCGGGACAGGGGGCGATTCGGATGGCTACACCTTC. This sequence encodes CASSTGTGGDSDGYTF.

The V call is TRBV7-9, the J call TRBJ2-7; 8 positions match TRBD1. The CDR3 is 14 amino acids. The J segment lost 5 bases and the V segment lost 5 bases, leaving 8 bases of the junction unmatched. CDR1 is SEHNR and CDR2 is FQNEAQ in the germline V gene (reference sequence). The DNA for the CDR3 is TGTGCCAGCAGCGAAACGGACAGGGTCCACGAGCAGTACTTC. It specifies CASSETDRVHEQYF.

The chain recombines TRBV11-2 with TRBJ1-4; no clear D. This CDR3 comprises 17 residues. Trimming shortened V by 8 bases and J by 0 bases, and 19 bases separated the two germline ends. Germline CDR1 reads SGHAT; CDR2 reads FQNNGV. This chain's CDR3 is CASSPGLSVATNEKLFF. The DNA of the CDR3 is TGTGCCAGCTCCCCCGGACTTTCCGTCGCAACTAATGAAAAACTGTTTTTT.

The V and J genes are TRBV7-2 and TRBJ2-5; 12 bases agree with TRBD2. The CDR3 runs to 15 residues. Trimming removed 1 base from V and 7 bases from J; junction bases left unmatched: 4. In germline, CDR1 is SGHTA, CDR2 FQGNSA. The CDR3 DNA follows: TGTGCCAGCAGCTTAGGGCTAGCGGGGGGGGTGACCCAGTACTTC. Residues: CASSLGLAGGVTQYF. The full variable domain, rest sourced from reference TRBV7-2 and TRBJ2-5, is GAGVSQSPSNKVTEKGKDVELRCDPISGHTALYWYRQSLGQGLEFLIYFQGNSAPDKSGLPSDRFSAERTGGSVSTLTIQRTQQEDSAVYLCASSLGLAGGVTQYFGPGTRLLVL.

The chain uses TRBV28 and TRBJ2-7; 8 nucleotides align to TRBD2. Germline-derived CDR1 and CDR2 are MDHEN and SYDVKM. The CDR3 is made up of 15 amino acids. Trimming took 7 bases from V and 7 from J; bases not matched to a gene: 15. This chain's CDR3 is CASTTRGGLTGEQYF. The CDR3 region has the DNA TGTGCCAGCACCACCCGCGGGGGGCTCACAGGGGAGCAGTACTTC.

CDR3 sequence (DNA): TGTGCCATCAGACCCGGGACTAGCGGGTTCTACAATGAGCAGTTCTTC. Translation: CAIRPGTSGFYNEQFF. V is TRBV10-3 and J is TRBJ2-1; 12 bases are a match to TRBD2. The CDR3 runs to 16 residues. Germline V lookup: CDR1 ENHRY, CDR2 SYGVKD. V lost 6 bases, J lost 3 bases, and 6 bases stayed unmatched.

This clonotype was counted a few times. The J gene is TRBJ1-2, the V gene TRBV28; D is undetermined. The CDR3 sequence is 18 residues long. Germline assignment: CDR1 MDHEN and CDR2 SYDVKM. The ends were cut back, 0 bases at V and 7 bases at J, with 24 bases in the middle. The CDR3 region is CASSLWGQVFPLSSGYTF. CDR3 nucleotides: TGTGCCAGCAGTTTATGGGGTCAGGTCTTCCCCCTTAGCAGTGGCTACACCTTC.

On this clonotype itself: An end of the junction differs from the germline gene, which may be a read error. The rearrangement uses TRBV6-2 or TRBV6-3 and TRBJ2-7; 8 bases line up with TRBD1. CDR3 length: 17 residues. Germline V gene lookup returns CDR1 MNHEY and CDR2 SVGEGT. As DNA, the CDR3 is TGTGCCAGCAGATACTCCCGGAAGACAGGGACAGGCTACGAGCAGTACTTC. Amino acids: CASRYSRKTGTGYEQYF.

This clonotype was picked up a small number of times. The chain carries TRBV6-6 and TRBJ2-5; D perhaps matches TRBD1 (5 bases). The better agreement between TRBJ2-7 and the DNA end casts doubt on the J call. Germline values: CDR1 MNHNY, CDR2 SVGAGI (reference sequence). This CDR3 contains 12 residues. The CDR3 sequence is CASSYEGVEQYF. In nucleotides, the CDR3 is TGTGCCAGCAGTTACGAAGGGGTCGAGCAGTACTTC.

This clonotype was observed at least ten times. This chain joins TRBV3-1 and TRBJ2-5; TRBD2 matches 8 bases. Germline assignment: CDR1 LGHDT and CDR2 YNNKEL (reference sequence). With 1 base clipped from V and 5 bases from J, the junction kept 6 bases outside the gene matches. CDR3 length equals 15 residues. DNA for the CDR3: TGTGCCAGCAGCCAAGGGAGTAGCGGGGAGGAGACCCAGTACTTC. The encoded protein is CASSQGSSGEETQYF.

The genes are TRBV28 and TRBJ2-5; D is uncertain. The better agreement between TRBJ2-7 and the DNA end casts doubt on the J call. Germline CDR1 and CDR2: MDHEN and SYDVKM. The CDR3 extends over 15 amino acids. CDR3 nucleotides: TGTGCCAGCAGTTTACCCCTCACTGAATTCTACGAGCAGTACTTC. It codes for CASSLPLTEFYEQYF.

This clonotype was observed a few times. The genes are TRBV20-1 and TRBJ2-7; TRBD2 matches 7 bases. Losses at the gene ends were 0 bases for V and 0 bases for J; bases not matched to a gene: 5. CDR3 length: 15 amino acids. Germline V gene lookup returns CDR1 DFQATT and CDR2 SNEGSKA (reference sequence). The CDR3 DNA sequence: TGCAGTGCTAGAGACCCTGGCGGGAGCTCCTACGAGCAGTACTTC. Residues: CSARDPGGSSYEQYF.

This clonotype was seen a few times. The genes are TRBV7-8 and TRBJ2-3, with 9 bases aligning to TRBD1. The CDR3 extends over 17 amino acids. Trimming at V came to 6 bases and at J to 6 bases, leaving 16 bases not matched to a gene. CDR1 SGHVS and CDR2 FQNEAQ come from the germline V gene. The CDR3 region is CASSQPNRGRIYDTQYF. In nucleotides, the CDR3 is TGTGCCAGCAGTCAGCCGAACAGGGGGCGCATTTACGATACGCAGTATTTT.

This clonotype occurred a few times. The chain combines TRBV10-3 with TRBJ2-2; 8 nucleotides align to TRBD1. There are 14 residues in the CDR3. The ends lost 10 bases at V and 0 bases at J; junction bases unmatched: 4. Per germline, CDR1 ENHRY and CDR2 SYGVKD. CDR3 sequence: CATLQGANTGELFF. The CDR3, as DNA: TGTGCCACTCTACAGGGGGCGAACACCGGGGAGCTGTTTTTT.

The chain uses TRBV7-8 and TRBJ2-3; weak D call: TRBD1 (6 bases). This CDR3 contains 14 residues. The V gene lost 2 bases and the J gene lost 2 bases, with 8 bases spanning the gap. Germline V CDR1 and CDR2: SGHVS, FQNEAQ. The CDR3 nucleotides read TGTGCCAGCAGCTTACCGGGACACACAGATACGCAGTATTTT. This sequence encodes CASSLPGHTDTQYF.

This chain uses TRBV7-9 with TRBJ2-7, with a tentative D call TRBD2 (5 bases). The CDR3 length is 16 residues. Trimming removed 5 bases from V and 0 bases from J, with 17 bases in between. Germline lookup yields CDR1 SEHNR and CDR2 FQNEAQ (reference sequence). CDR3 coding DNA: TGTGCCAGCAGCCCCCGGACCTCCCGGGGCTCCTACGAGCAGTACTTC. Protein sequence: CASSPRTSRGSYEQYF.

This clonotype was found a few times. This chain joins TRBV7-3 and TRBJ1-6; the D is unclear. CDR3 size: 15 residues. The V and J ends lost 7 bases and 0 bases respectively, with 10 bases between them. The germline V gene encodes CDR1 SGHTA and CDR2 FQGTGA. CDR3 nucleotide sequence: TGTGCCAGCACCTCACGCGGCTCCTATAATTCACCCCTCCACTTT. Encoded protein: CASTSRGSYNSPLHF.

This chain uses TRBV28 with TRBJ2-7; TRBD1 is a possible D gene (5 bases). Trimming stripped 4 bases from V and 7 bases from J, with 17 bases between. The CDR3 contains 14 residues. Germline CDR1 reads MDHEN; CDR2 reads SYDVKM. The CDR3: CASSWASRVSEQYF. The CDR3 DNA reads TGTGCCAGCAGTTGGGCTTCCAGGGTTTCGGAGCAGTACTTC.

The J gene is TRBJ2-2, the V gene TRBV2, with D uncertain. The CDR3 sequence is 16 residues long. V was cut by 4 bases and J by 3 bases, with 15 bases left in between. Germline V gene data show CDR1 as SNHLY and CDR2 as FYNNEI. The CDR3 is CASSGGSRSYTGELFF. In DNA, the CDR3 is TGTGCCAGCAGTGGAGGATCTAGGTCCTACACCGGGGAGCTGTTTTTT.

J is TRBJ2-7 and V is TRBV28; no firm D call. This CDR3 comprises 14 residues. The germline V gene encodes CDR1 MDHEN and CDR2 SYDVKM. The V end lost 2 bases, the J end lost 2 bases, and 10 bases lay between the germline ends. CDR3: CASSLRWITYEQYF. The CDR3 region has the DNA TGTGCCAGCAGTTTAAGGTGGATTACCTACGAGCAGTACTTC.

This sequence joins TRBV11-2 and TRBJ2-3; the D is unclear. The CDR3 length is 14 residues. In germline, CDR1 is SGHAT, CDR2 FQNNGV. The V end lost 2 bases, the J end lost 6 bases, and 12 bases lay between the germline ends. CDR3: CASSLSRAWDTQYF. CDR3 sequence (DNA): TGTGCCAGCAGCTTATCAAGGGCTTGGGATACGCAGTATTTT. The full variable domain, with the rest looked up from reference TRBV11-2 and TRBJ2-3, is EAGVAQSPRYKIIEKRQSVAFWCNPISGHATLYWYQQILGQGPKLLIQFQNNGVVDDSQLPKDRFSAERLKGVDSTLKIQPAKLEDSAVYLCASSLSRAWDTQYFGPGTRLTVL.

The CDR3 bases are TGCGCCAGCAGCCTAGCCGGGACCCTCTCCTACGAGCAGTACTTC. As protein: CASSLAGTLSYEQYF. The gene calls are TRBV4-1 and TRBJ2-7; D tentatively reads TRBD1 or TRBD2 (5 bases each). The CDR3 has 15 amino acids. CDR1 MGHRA and CDR2 YSYEKL come from the germline V gene. V lost 4 bases, J lost 0 bases, and 13 bases lay in between.